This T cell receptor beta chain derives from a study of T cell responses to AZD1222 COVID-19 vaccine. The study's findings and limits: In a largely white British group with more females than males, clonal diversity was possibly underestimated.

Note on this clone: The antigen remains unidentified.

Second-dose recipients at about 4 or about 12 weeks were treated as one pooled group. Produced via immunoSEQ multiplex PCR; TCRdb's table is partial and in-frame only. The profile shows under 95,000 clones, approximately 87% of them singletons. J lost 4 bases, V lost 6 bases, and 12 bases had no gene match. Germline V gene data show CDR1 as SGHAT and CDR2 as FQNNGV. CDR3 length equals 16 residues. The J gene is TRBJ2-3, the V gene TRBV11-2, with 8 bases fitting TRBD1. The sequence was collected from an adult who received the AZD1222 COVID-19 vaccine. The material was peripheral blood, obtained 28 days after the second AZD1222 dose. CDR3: CASRSTRTGRPDTQYF. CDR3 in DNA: TGTGCCAGCAGGTCAACCAGGACAGGGAGGCCAGATACGCAGTATTTT.